This passage covers 8 T cell receptor beta chains from one sample sequenced in a study of blood T cells in healthy people across ages. Then a second PCR, running roughly 7 to 11 cycles, was carried out with a sample-barcoded 5' primer and a J-beta primer mix. From the 5' RACE reads, TCRdb called clonotypes with MiXCR, one entry per CDR3 protein. The table lists about 780,000 distinct CDR3 sequences, about half of them singletons. Sequencing was done on a sample of blood. The receptor set was obtained from an elderly man in good health.

The rearrangement links TRBV10-1 to TRBJ2-3; D is possibly TRBD1 (6 bases). Germline V gene sequence: CDR1 WNHNN, CDR2 SYGVQD (reference sequence). The length of the CDR3 is 14 residues. With 6 bases removed from V and 0 bases from J, the gap between germline ends came to 10 bases. The CDR3 DNA reads TGCGCCAGCAGGAGGACAGTCAGCACAGATACGCAGTATTTT. Its protein is CASRRTVSTDTQYF.

The J gene is TRBJ2-7, the V gene TRBV20-1; no firm D call. Germline CDR1 reads DFQATT; CDR2 reads SNEGSKA (reference sequence). The CDR3 contains 11 residues. Trimming cost V 4 bases and J 7 bases, with 11 bases left between them. CDR3 sequence: CSAMGRREQYF. The DNA for the CDR3 is TGCAGTGCTATGGGTAGAAGAGAGCAGTACTTC.

This sequence joins TRBV25-1 and TRBJ2-7, with D perhaps assigned TRBD1 or TRBD2 (5 bases each). The assigned J gene may be wrong: the sequence end matches TRBJ2-5 better. This CDR3 region has 15 residues. Germline CDR1 reads MGHDK; CDR2 reads SYGVNS. DNA for the CDR3: TGTGCCATCATCAGAATACCGGGACCACGAGAGACCCAGTACTTC. As protein: CAIIRIPGPRETQYF.

This sequence joins TRBV27 and TRBJ2-1; no firm D call. Germline values: CDR1 MNHEY, CDR2 SMNVEV (reference sequence). The CDR3 is made up of 14 amino acids. Trimming removed 4 bases from V and 4 bases from J, with 11 bases in between. The CDR3 is CASSSWADYNEQFF. CDR3 coding DNA: TGTGCCAGCAGTTCTTGGGCAGATTACAATGAGCAGTTCTTC.

The chain has TRBV20-1 and TRBJ2-1, with 7 bases matching TRBD2. The CDR3 is 15 amino acids. After removal of 6 bases from V and 5 bases from J, the junction contained 13 bases not matched to a gene. Germline assignment: CDR1 DFQATT and CDR2 SNEGSKA (reference sequence). The CDR3, as DNA: TGCAGTGCCACAAGCGCGGGAGCTCGCAACAATGAGCAGTTCTTC. Translation: CSATSAGARNNEQFF.

Of note for this clonotype: Given a much more abundant clone one base away, this may be a read error. The rearrangement joins TRBV15 to TRBJ2-5; 13 bases agree with TRBD2. V lost 8 bases and J lost 5; bases outside the gene matches: 5. The CDR3 consists of 14 residues. Per the germline V gene, CDR1 is LNHNV and CDR2 is YYDKDF (reference sequence). The CDR3 sequence: CATGLAGVVETQYF. CDR3 DNA sequence: TGTGCCACCGGACTAGCGGGAGTCGTGGAGACCCAGTACTTC.

Concerning this clonotype: This may come from a read error, since a much larger clone is one base off. The rearrangement uses TRBV6-2 or TRBV6-3 and TRBJ2-1; a weak D match, TRBD1 (5 bases). The end of the DNA is better explained by TRBJ2-7, so the J call may be wrong. The germline gives CDR1 MNHEY, CDR2 SVGEGT. This CDR3 is 16 amino acids long. CDR3 nucleotides: TGTGCCAGCAGTTACCCTTTTGCAGGGAACAACAATGAGCAGTACTTC. Translation: CASSYPFAGNNNEQYF.

This rearrangement joins TRBV12-3 or TRBV12-4 to TRBJ1-4; D gene uncertain. CDR3 length equals 15 residues. Trimming removed 5 bases at V and 5 bases at J, with 15 bases between. This CDR3 is CASSPTGGRNEKLFF. The CDR3 nucleotides are TGTGCCAGCAGTCCGACGGGAGGGCGGAATGAAAAACTGTTTTTT.